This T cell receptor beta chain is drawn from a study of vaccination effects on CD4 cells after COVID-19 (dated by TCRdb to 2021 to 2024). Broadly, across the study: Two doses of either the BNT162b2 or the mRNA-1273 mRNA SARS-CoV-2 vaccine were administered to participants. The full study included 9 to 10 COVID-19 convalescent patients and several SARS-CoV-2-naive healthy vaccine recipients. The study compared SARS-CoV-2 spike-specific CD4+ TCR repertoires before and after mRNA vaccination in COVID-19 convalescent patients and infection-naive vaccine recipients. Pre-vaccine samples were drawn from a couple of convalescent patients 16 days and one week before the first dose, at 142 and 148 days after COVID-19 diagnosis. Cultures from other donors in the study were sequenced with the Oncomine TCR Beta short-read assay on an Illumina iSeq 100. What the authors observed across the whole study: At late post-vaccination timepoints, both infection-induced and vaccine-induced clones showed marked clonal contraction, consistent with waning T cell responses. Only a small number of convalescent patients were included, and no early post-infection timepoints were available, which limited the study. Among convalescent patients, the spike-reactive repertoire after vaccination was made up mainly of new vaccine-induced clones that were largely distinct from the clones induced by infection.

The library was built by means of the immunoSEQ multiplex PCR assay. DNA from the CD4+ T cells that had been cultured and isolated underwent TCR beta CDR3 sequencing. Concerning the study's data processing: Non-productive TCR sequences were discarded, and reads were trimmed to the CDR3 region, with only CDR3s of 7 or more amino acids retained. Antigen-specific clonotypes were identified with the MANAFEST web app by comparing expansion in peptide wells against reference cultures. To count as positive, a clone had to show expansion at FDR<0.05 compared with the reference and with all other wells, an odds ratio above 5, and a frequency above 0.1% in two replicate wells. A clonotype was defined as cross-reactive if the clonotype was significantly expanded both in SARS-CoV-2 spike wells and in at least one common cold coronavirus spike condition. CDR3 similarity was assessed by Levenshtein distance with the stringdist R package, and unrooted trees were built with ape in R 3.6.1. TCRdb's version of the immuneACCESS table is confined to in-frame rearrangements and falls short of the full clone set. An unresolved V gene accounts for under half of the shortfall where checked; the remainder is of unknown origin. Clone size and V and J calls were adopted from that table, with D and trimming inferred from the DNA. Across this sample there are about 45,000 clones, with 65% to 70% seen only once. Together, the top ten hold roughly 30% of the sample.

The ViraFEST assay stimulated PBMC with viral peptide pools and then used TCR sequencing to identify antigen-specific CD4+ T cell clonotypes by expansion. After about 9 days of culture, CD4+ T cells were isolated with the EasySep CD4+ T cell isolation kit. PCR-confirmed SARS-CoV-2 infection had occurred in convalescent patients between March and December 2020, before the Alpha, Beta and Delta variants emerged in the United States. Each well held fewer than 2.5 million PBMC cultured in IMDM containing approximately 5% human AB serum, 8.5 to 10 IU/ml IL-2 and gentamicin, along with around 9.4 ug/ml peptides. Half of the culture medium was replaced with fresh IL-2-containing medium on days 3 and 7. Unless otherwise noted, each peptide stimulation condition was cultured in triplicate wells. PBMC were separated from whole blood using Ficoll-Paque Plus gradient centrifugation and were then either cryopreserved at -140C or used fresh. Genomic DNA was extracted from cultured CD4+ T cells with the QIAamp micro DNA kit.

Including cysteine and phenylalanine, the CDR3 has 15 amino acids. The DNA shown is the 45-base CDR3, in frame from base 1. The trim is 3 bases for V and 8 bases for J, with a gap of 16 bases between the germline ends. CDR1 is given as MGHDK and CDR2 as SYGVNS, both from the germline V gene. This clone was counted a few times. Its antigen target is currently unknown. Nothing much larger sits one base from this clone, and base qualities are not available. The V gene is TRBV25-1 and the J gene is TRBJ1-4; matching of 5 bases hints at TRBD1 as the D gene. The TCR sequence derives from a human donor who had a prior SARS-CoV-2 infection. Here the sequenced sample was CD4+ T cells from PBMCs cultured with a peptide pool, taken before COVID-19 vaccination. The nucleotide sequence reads TGTGCCAGCAGTGATCCAACAGGAGTTCGGGAAAAACTGTTTTTT. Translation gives CASSDPTGVREKLFF.